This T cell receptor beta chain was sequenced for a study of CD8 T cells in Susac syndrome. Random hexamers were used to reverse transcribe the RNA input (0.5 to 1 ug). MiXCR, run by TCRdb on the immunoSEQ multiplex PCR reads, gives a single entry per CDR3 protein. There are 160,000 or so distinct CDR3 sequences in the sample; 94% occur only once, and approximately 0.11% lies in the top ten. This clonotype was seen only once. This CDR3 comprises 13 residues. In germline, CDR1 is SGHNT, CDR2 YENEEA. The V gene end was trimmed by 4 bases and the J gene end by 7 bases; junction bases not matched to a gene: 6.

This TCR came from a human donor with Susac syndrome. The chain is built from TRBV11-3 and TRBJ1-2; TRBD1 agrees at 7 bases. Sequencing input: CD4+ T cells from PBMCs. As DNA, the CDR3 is TGTGCCAGCAGCTCGACAGGGAAATCTGGCTACACCTTC. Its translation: CASSSTGKSGYTF.